This T cell receptor beta chain was identified in a study of shared clonotypes between healthy human individuals. Study findings and constraints: It was observed that approximately 5% of naive CD4 clonotypes were shared across a handful of donors.

Worth noting for this clone: No antigen is known for it.

V was shortened by 1 base and J by 0 bases, with 8 bases between the two germline ends. The CDR3 runs to 15 residues. Germline V gives CDR1 SGHNT, CDR2 YYREEE (reference sequence). Per the original data handling: Filtering differed since immunoSEQ provided only junctions, with no quality scores. Only in-frame clones appear in the TCRdb table, and some are missing; sequencing was by immunoSEQ multiplex PCR. That table supplies the V and J calls and clone size; D and trimming were determined from the DNA. Counted here are 2 million to 3 million clones, approximately 92% occurring once; the ten biggest clones make up about 0.13%. Every contributor of samples was a Caucasian grown-up residing in Nashville, Tennessee.

The sequencing input was naive CD4+ T cells sorted from blood. Stated subset: CD45RA+ positively selected. This chain links TRBV5-4 with TRBJ2-1, with D maybe TRBD2 (5 bases). This receptor was identified in a man younger than 30 in good health. The CDR3 sequence: CASSLRLASYNEQFF. The CDR3 nucleotides read TGTGCCAGCAGCTTGAGGCTAGCCTCCTACAATGAGCAGTTCTTC.